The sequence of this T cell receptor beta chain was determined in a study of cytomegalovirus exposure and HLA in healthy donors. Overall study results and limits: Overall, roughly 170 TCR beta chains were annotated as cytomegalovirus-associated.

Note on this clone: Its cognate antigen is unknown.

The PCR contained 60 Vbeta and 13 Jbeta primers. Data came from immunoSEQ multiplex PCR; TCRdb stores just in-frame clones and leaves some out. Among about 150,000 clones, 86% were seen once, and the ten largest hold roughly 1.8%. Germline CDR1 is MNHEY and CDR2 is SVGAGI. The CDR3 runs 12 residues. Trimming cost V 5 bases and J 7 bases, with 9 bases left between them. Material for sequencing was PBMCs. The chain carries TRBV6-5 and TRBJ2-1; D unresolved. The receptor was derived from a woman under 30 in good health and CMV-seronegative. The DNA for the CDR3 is TGTGCCAGCAGTGGCCCTAGGAATGAGCAGTTCTTC. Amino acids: CASSGPRNEQFF.